The T cell receptor beta chain described here comes from a study of siplizumab effects on memory and regulatory T cells. Assaying covered 100,000 or so TCR templates per sample. The protocol was immunoSEQ multiplex PCR, while the TCRdb copy is restricted to in-frame clones and leaves out a portion. The sample has over 70,000 clones; 90% are singletons. About this clone: Its target is unknown.

Trimming took off 3 bases at V and 0 bases at J, with 12 bases between the two ends. This CDR3 spans 17 amino acids. Germline V lookup: CDR1 LNHDA, CDR2 SQIVND (reference sequence). Notes on the study in general: About 80-97% of proliferating CD4+ or CD8+ clones had no assignable naive or memory phenotype. On average, under 70% of mappable alloreactive CD4+ clones were Treg-derived under siplizumab, against roughly 27% in controls. Memory T cells appeared less diverse than naive cells, which seemed to contribute substantially to alloresponse.

The TCR originated in a human donor in good health. Sequencing used CD4+ T cells sorted from blood. This chain links TRBV19 with TRBJ2-6, with D tentatively TRBD2 (6 bases). The CDR3 spells CASSMGLLHSGANVLTF. CDR3 in DNA: TGTGCCAGTAGTATGGGACTGCTACACTCTGGGGCCAACGTCCTGACTTTC.